This paragraph reports one T cell receptor (beta chain). Its antigen specificity is not known. Per-base qualities were not stored, and no clone one base away is much larger. TCRbeta CDR3 regions were amplified from genomic DNA using the immunoSEQ Assay, a bias-controlled multiplex PCR. The published analysis was carried out like this. Nucleated cell counts per sample were estimated from amplification of reference gene primers within the assay. To quantify the absolute abundance of each unique TCRbeta CDR3 rearrangement, sequence reads were collapsed and filtered. Productive Simpson clonality was computed per sample as the square root of Simpson's diversity index over productive rearrangements. Held by TCRdb, this immuneACCESS table contains in-frame sequences only and omits some clones. Under half of the omission traces to an unresolved V gene where checked; the cause of the rest is unknown. That table is the source of V, J and clone size, and D and trimming were worked out from the DNA. In this sample the table shows roughly 87,000 clones, more than 75% of which occur a single time. The leading ten clones occupy under 8.5% of the sample.

The CDR3 numbers 15 residues from cysteine through phenylalanine. The only DNA kept is the CDR3, 45 bases in frame from the first base. V drops 0 bases and J drops 2 bases, leaving 8 bases in between. Looking up the germline V gene yields CDR1 SGHTA and CDR2 FQGTGA. Whole blood was collected in K2EDTA tubes by collaborating institutions according to the institutions' own protocols. For TCRbeta analysis, collaborator samples were shipped as frozen whole blood, as isolated PBMCs, or as DNA extracted from either sample type. These data belong to a study of blood T cell repertoires in COVID-19 (dated by TCRdb to 2018 to 2020). Regarding the study in general: Collaborator samples came from the United States, Italy and Spain and covered acute and convalescent phases of COVID-19. The prospective study material was composed of cDNA or gDNA derived from T cells, B-cell-depleted T cells, or PBMCs. Deeply sampled blood TCRbeta repertoires from subjects exposed to, actively infected with, or recovered from COVID-19 were included in the dataset. The repertoires were made available in a free public database intended to serve as a resource for research on the immune response to SARS-CoV-2. The samples were drawn from the first 160 participants of the ongoing ImmuneRACE study and from under 1,500 subjects provided by 6 global collaborators. Sample metadata almost always included a de-identified subject ID, COVID-19 status, age in years and sex. Where available, HLA class I and class II types were taken from metadata supplied by the sample provider and were not determined by assay-based typing. The full study reports these points: Clinical and demographic metadata were provided uncurated, with the amount varying by source and participant.

The chain uses TRBV7-3 and TRBJ2-1; TRBD2 might be the D gene, on 6 matching bases. Sequencing was carried out using peripheral blood. This sequence originates from a man in his fifties with active COVID-19. Here the CDR3 is given as CASSLTSGAYNEQFF. The sequenced DNA: TGTGCCAGCAGCTTAACTTCGGGAGCCTACAATGAGCAGTTCTTC. Supplemented by the reference TRBV7-3 and TRBJ2-1 proteins around the CDR3, the complete variable domain is GAGVSQTPSNKVTEKGKYVELRCDPISGHTALYWYRQSLGQGPEFLIYFQGTGAADDSGLPNDRFFAVRPEGSVSTLKIQRTERGDSAVYLCASSLTSGAYNEQFFGPGTRLTVL.